These 26 T cell receptor beta chains originate from one sample sequenced in a study of cytomegalovirus exposure and HLA in healthy donors. The repertoire was sequenced with immunoSEQ multiplex PCR; TCRdb's copy has only in-frame clones and lacks some. The sample consists of about 200,000 clones, around 88% of them appearing once. The sample consisted of PBMCs. These receptors all stem from a woman younger than 30 in good health and CMV-seronegative.

The V call is TRBV2, the J call TRBJ1-2; D is unclear. The CDR3 has 16 amino acids. Germline lookup yields CDR1 SNHLY and CDR2 FYNNEI. V was trimmed by 6 bases and J by 1 base, leaving 18 bases between them. CDR3 coding DNA: TGTGCCAGCAGCCCGCTTAACAGCCTACTTAACTATGGCTACACCTTC. Translation: CASSPLNSLLNYGYTF.

This chain connects TRBV11-2 to TRBJ2-3; TRBD2 is a possible D gene (5 bases). The CDR3 is 18 residues long. V was trimmed by 1 base and J by 2 bases, leaving 19 bases between them. CDR1 SGHAT and CDR2 FQNNGV come from the germline V gene. The DNA for the CDR3 is TGTGCCAGCAGCTTAGCCCGGCCCGGGGTTTACCCCACAGATACGCAGTATTTT. The encoded protein is CASSLARPGVYPTDTQYF.

This chain joins TRBV19 and TRBJ1-2; D is perhaps TRBD1 (6 bases). The V gene's germline CDR1 is LNHDA and CDR2 SQIVND (reference sequence). The CDR3 length is 11 residues. V lost 5 bases to trimming and J lost 6 bases, with 7 bases between them. The CDR3 sequence is CASSAGDGYTF. CDR3 coding DNA: TGTGCCAGTAGTGCAGGGGATGGCTACACCTTC.

The V call is TRBV5-6, the J call TRBJ2-7; D call uncertain. V shed 1 base and J shed 3 bases, with 8 bases lying between them. CDR1 and CDR2 from the germline V gene are SGHDT and YYEEEE. The CDR3 is made up of 13 amino acids. The CDR3 spells CASSLTPGYEQYF. CDR3 bases: TGTGCCAGCAGCTTGACTCCGGGCTACGAGCAGTACTTC.

The chain carries TRBV30 and TRBJ2-7, with D perhaps matching TRBD2 (5 bases). V gave up 0 bases and J gave up 4 bases, with 10 bases separating them. CDR3 length: 13 residues. Germline CDR1 and CDR2: GTSNPN and SVGIG (reference sequence). DNA of the CDR3: TGTGCCTGGAGTGTACTAGGTAGATACGAGCAGTACTTC. It specifies CAWSVLGRYEQYF.

The chain has TRBV4-2 and TRBJ2-5; 12 bases are a match to TRBD2. Germline CDR1 and CDR2: LGHNA and YNFKEQ. The CDR3 sequence is 14 residues long. After removal of 4 bases from V and 4 bases from J, the junction contained 1 base not matched to a gene. CDR3 protein: CASSPGLAGETQYF. CDR3 in DNA: TGTGCCAGCAGCCCGGGACTAGCGGGAGAGACCCAGTACTTC.

The chain is built from TRBV11-3 and TRBJ2-1, with D maybe TRBD2 (5 bases). Germline CDR1 and CDR2: SGHNT and YENEEA. V was clipped by 5 bases and J by 7 bases, with 12 bases between them. The CDR3 length is 13 residues. The CDR3 is CASSPDGGNEQFF. The CDR3 DNA reads as TGTGCCAGCAGCCCCGACGGAGGAAATGAGCAGTTCTTC.

This chain uses TRBV4-1 with TRBJ2-3; D unclear. From germline, CDR1 is MGHRA and CDR2 YSYEKL. There are 14 residues in the CDR3. V was shortened by 2 bases and J by 0 bases, with 6 bases between the two germline ends. The DNA for the CDR3 is TGCGCCAGCAGCCAATTGGCAAGCACAGATACGCAGTATTTT. Protein: CASSQLASTDTQYF.

The chain recombines TRBV28 with TRBJ1-4; D unclear. With 7 bases removed from V and 3 bases from J, the gap between germline ends came to 15 bases. The CDR3 is made up of 15 amino acids. CDR1 is MDHEN, CDR2 SYDVKM, per germline. CDR3: CASILTGKSNEKLFF. CDR3 nucleotides: TGTGCCAGCATCCTAACCGGGAAATCTAATGAAAAACTGTTTTTT.

This chain links TRBV5-4 with TRBJ2-5; 15 positions agree with TRBD2. The CDR3 extends over 14 amino acids. The germline V gene encodes CDR1 SGHNT and CDR2 YYREEE (reference sequence). Germline trimming cut 10 bases from V and 5 bases from J; bases unmatched to any gene: 6. Here the CDR3 reads CAGGLAGGRETQYF. The CDR3 nucleotides read TGTGCCGGAGGACTAGCGGGAGGGCGGGAGACCCAGTACTTC. The full variable domain, completed using reference TRBV5-4 and TRBJ2-5, is ETGVTQSPTHLIKTRGQQVTLRCSSQSGHNTVSWYQQALGQGPQFIFQYYREEENGRGNFPPRFSGLQFPNYSSELNVNALELDDSALYLCAGGLAGGRETQYFGPGTRLLVL.

The CDR3 DNA reads as TGCGCCAGCAGTGAGTTGGGCCCGATCGGGGAGCTGTTTTTT. It encodes CASSELGPIGELFF. The V gene is TRBV10-2, the J gene TRBJ2-2; D is unresolved. V was shortened by 1 base and J by 7 bases, with 10 bases between the two germline ends. Germline V CDR1 and CDR2: WSHSY, SAAADI. There are 14 residues in the CDR3.

This clone appeared once. The chain joins TRBV6-1 to TRBJ2-1; TRBD2 matches 9 bases. The ends lost 8 bases at V and 4 bases at J; junction bases unmatched: 9. The CDR3 length is 15 residues. CDR1 and CDR2 from the germline V gene are MNHNS and SASEGT. CDR3 DNA: TGTGCCAGCGTGGTAGCGGGAGTAGGTTACAATGAGCAGTTCTTC. Amino acid sequence: CASVVAGVGYNEQFF.

The CDR3 loop is CASSSGWSSGNTIYF. In DNA form, the CDR3 reads TGTGCCAGTAGTTCGGGATGGAGCTCTGGAAACACCATATATTTT. The chain combines TRBV19 with TRBJ1-3; D unclear. Germline CDR1 is LNHDA and CDR2 is SQIVND (reference sequence). The V gene lost 5 bases and the J gene lost 0 bases, with 11 bases spanning the gap. This CDR3 has 15 amino acids.

The chain couples TRBV5-8 to TRBJ2-7; 8 bases line up with TRBD1. Germline CDR1 SGHTS, CDR2 YDEGEE. CDR3 length equals 14 residues. V lost 0 bases and J lost 7; bases outside the gene matches: 6. In DNA, the CDR3 is TGTGCCAGCAGCTTGGGGACAGGGCGGTCTGAGCAGTACTTC. Protein: CASSLGTGRSEQYF.

This chain links TRBV5-1 with TRBJ2-1; 10 bases are shared with TRBD2. The CDR3 totals 17 residues. The V gene end was trimmed by 1 base and the J gene end by 0 bases; junction bases not matched to a gene: 4. Germline CDR1 and CDR2: SGHRS and YFSETQ. The CDR3 sequence is CASSLWSSGSSYNEQFF. CDR3 DNA: TGCGCCAGCAGCTTGTGGTCTAGCGGGAGCTCCTACAATGAGCAGTTCTTC.

The chain couples TRBV9 to TRBJ2-5, with D perhaps TRBD2 (5 bases). The V and J ends lost 0 bases and 1 base respectively, with 19 bases between them. This CDR3 is built from 18 residues. Germline-derived CDR1 and CDR2 are SGDLS and YYNGEE. This chain's CDR3 is CASSVAPSGLRLQETQYF. CDR3 bases: TGTGCCAGCAGCGTAGCCCCCTCCGGACTGAGACTCCAAGAGACCCAGTACTTC.

The rearrangement links TRBV9 to TRBJ2-7; no clear D gene. The V gene lost 4 bases and the J gene lost 4 bases, with 18 bases spanning the gap. CDR1 is SGDLS, CDR2 YYNGEE, per germline. This CDR3 is built from 15 residues. CDR3 residues: CASSPKELPWYEQYF. Written as DNA, the CDR3 is TGTGCCAGCAGCCCAAAGGAACTACCGTGGTACGAGCAGTACTTC.

The chain employs TRBV5-5 and TRBJ2-2, with TRBD2 matching 7 bases. J gave up 4 bases and V 5 bases, and 8 bases lay outside the gene matches. CDR1 is SGHKS, CDR2 YYEKEE, per germline (reference sequence). CDR3 length: 15 amino acids. CDR3: CASRAGLVGTGELFF. The CDR3 DNA sequence: TGTGCCAGCAGGGCTGGACTAGTTGGCACCGGGGAGCTGTTTTTT.

The chain combines TRBV7-9 with TRBJ2-1, with D possibly TRBD1 on 6 matching bases. The CDR3 spans 13 residues. CDR1 is SEHNR and CDR2 is FQNEAQ in the germline V gene (reference sequence). The V end lost 4 bases, the J end lost 10 bases, and 14 bases lay between the germline ends. CDR3 in amino acids: CASSSLGTREQFF. Written as DNA, the CDR3 is TGTGCCAGCAGCTCATTAGGGACAAGGGAGCAGTTCTTC.

The chain uses TRBV4-3 and TRBJ2-1, with 10 bases that match TRBD2. With 3 bases clipped from V and 7 bases from J, the junction kept 9 bases outside the gene matches. This CDR3 comprises 16 residues. In germline, CDR1 is LGHNA, CDR2 YSLEER. Here the CDR3 DNA reads TGCGCCAGCAGCCACGGTCTAGCGGGAGAATGGAATGAGCAGTTCTTC. Its translation: CASSHGLAGEWNEQFF.

In the case of this clone: The same CDR3 also results from other DNA sequences found in this sample. The chain uses TRBV27 and TRBJ1-1; D remains unclear. This CDR3 contains 13 residues. Between the trimmed V and J ends, which lost 5 bases and 5 bases, there was a span of 12 bases. Germline V gene lookup returns CDR1 MNHEY and CDR2 SMNVEV (reference sequence). CDR3 DNA sequence: TGTGCCAGCAGTAGCGGGCCGGGGACTGAAGCTTTCTTT. Protein sequence: CASSSGPGTEAFF.

The genes are TRBV10-3 and TRBJ2-7; 8 nucleotides align to TRBD1. CDR1 ENHRY and CDR2 SYGVKD come from the germline V gene. The length of the CDR3 is 15 residues. V lost 1 base, J lost 2 bases, and 4 bases stayed unmatched. The CDR3 nucleotides read TGTGCCATCAGTGAGTTTCAGGGGGCTGCCTACGAGCAGTACTTC. Protein product: CAISEFQGAAYEQYF.

This chain uses TRBV28 with TRBJ2-5; a weak D match, TRBD1 (5 bases). The CDR3 covers 13 residues. In germline, CDR1 is MDHEN, CDR2 SYDVKM. Trimming took off 5 bases at V and 4 bases at J, with 11 bases between the two ends. DNA for the CDR3: TGTGCCAGCAGTCGCGACAGACTAGAGACCCAGTACTTC. Its translation: CASSRDRLETQYF.

CDR3 residues: CASSLQGNEQFF. The CDR3 DNA is TGTGCCAGCAGCTTACAGGGGAATGAGCAGTTCTTC. J is TRBJ2-1 and V is TRBV7-9; D might be TRBD1 (6 bases). The germline CDR1 and CDR2 sequences are SEHNR and FQNEAQ (reference sequence). This CDR3 is built from 12 residues. Trimming removed 2 bases from V and 7 bases from J, with 6 bases in between. Based on the CDR3 plus reference TRBV7-9 and TRBJ2-1, the full variable domain is DTGVSQNPRHKITKRGQNVTFRCDPISEHNRLYWYRQTLGQGPEFLTYFQNEAQLEKSRLLSDRFSAERPKGSFSTLEIQRTEQGDSAMYLCASSLQGNEQFFGPGTRLTVL.

The gene calls are TRBV29-1 and TRBJ2-2; the match to TRBD1 covers 9 bases. Germline V gene lookup returns CDR1 SQVTM and CDR2 ANQGSEA. The ends lost 1 base at V and 1 base at J; junction bases unmatched: 13. The CDR3 is 19 residues long. CDR3 bases: TGCAGCGTTGAAGGTATTGCCCCGTACAGGGGGCTGAACACCGGGGAGCTGTTTTTT. Its translation is CSVEGIAPYRGLNTGELFF.

V gene TRBV7-9 combines with J gene TRBJ2-7; 9 positions agree with TRBD1. CDR3 length: 15 residues. The germline V gene has CDR1 SEHNR and CDR2 FQNEAQ (reference sequence). The junction had 10 bases not matched to a gene; V was cut back by 5 bases and J by 5 bases. The CDR3 DNA is TGTGCCAGCAGCCTTTATCCGGGACAGGGAGACGAGCAGTACTTC. As protein: CASSLYPGQGDEQYF.